The sequence of this TCR beta chain was determined in a study of cytomegalovirus exposure and HLA in healthy donors. Notes on the study in general: Reported performance of the classifier showed diagnosis of cytomegalovirus status with high specificity and sensitivity.

Concerning this clone itself: Its antigen is undetermined.

Both 60 Vbeta primers and 13 Jbeta primers went into the PCR. The assay was immunoSEQ multiplex PCR, and TCRdb's table has in-frame clones only and misses some. The sample carries about 95,000 clones, roughly two thirds recorded once. V was pared by 0 bases and J by 11 bases, with 11 bases between. The CDR3 sequence is 14 residues long. CDR1 and CDR2 from the germline V gene are LNHNV and YYDKDF (reference sequence). The gene calls are TRBV15 and TRBJ1-6; D unresolved. This receptor was obtained from a woman aged 45-65 years in good health and CMV-seropositive. Sequencing was done on a sample of PBMCs. The CDR3 spells CATSREYGTAPLHF. The CDR3 DNA reads TGTGCCACCAGCAGAGAGTACGGTACGGCACCCCTCCACTTT.